These 27 T cell receptor beta chains share one sample of origin, sequenced in a study of blood T cell repertoires in COVID-19. Only in-frame clones appear in the TCRdb table, and some are missing; sequencing was by immunoSEQ multiplex PCR. The table includes some 170,000 clones, roughly four fifths detected once. The specimen sequenced was peripheral blood. These receptors originate from a woman aged 80 or over with acute or convalescent COVID-19.

The chain carries TRBV10-3 and TRBJ2-7; 9 bases align to TRBD1. The CDR3 consists of 14 residues. The J segment lost 1 base and the V segment lost 6 bases, leaving 4 bases of the junction unmatched. The germline V gene encodes CDR1 ENHRY and CDR2 SYGVKD. The CDR3 nucleotides are TGTGCCATCAGCGGACAGGGGCCGTCCTACGAGCAGTACTTC. It codes for CAISGQGPSYEQYF.

The genes are TRBV18 and TRBJ1-2, with D possibly TRBD1 on 6 matching bases. V lost 2 bases and J 6 bases, leaving 16 bases between the germline ends. The germline V gene has CDR1 KGHSH and CDR2 LQKENI. This CDR3 is 15 amino acids long. Written as DNA, the CDR3 is TGTGCCAGCTCACCAACGACAGGCGTAGGGAATGGCTACACCTTC. Its protein product is CASSPTTGVGNGYTF. The whole variable domain, remainder taken from reference TRBV18 and TRBJ1-2, is NAGVMQNPRHLVRRRGQEARLRCSPMKGHSHVYWYRQLPEEGLKFMVYLQKENIIDESGMPKERFSAEFPKEGPSILRIQQVVRGDSAAYFCASSPTTGVGNGYTFGSGTRLTVV.

This chain joins TRBV12-5 and TRBJ2-7, with a possible D match to TRBD2 (5 bases). Trimming stripped 3 bases from V and 0 bases from J, with 12 bases between. Per germline, CDR1 LGHNT and CDR2 FRNRAP. CDR3 length: 15 residues. The CDR3, as DNA: TGTGCTAGTGGTTTTGTAGGGAGTTACTCCTACGAGCAGTACTTC. Amino acid sequence: CASGFVGSYSYEQYF. The whole variable domain, remainder taken from reference TRBV12-5 and TRBJ2-7, is DARVTQTPRHKVTEMGQEVTMRCQPILGHNTVFWYRQTMMQGLELLAYFRNRAPLDDSGMPKDRFSAEMPDATLATLKIQPSEPRDSAVYFCASGFVGSYSYEQYFGPGTRLTVT.

V gene TRBV27 combines with J gene TRBJ1-5; 8 bases match TRBD1. In germline, CDR1 is MNHEY, CDR2 SMNVEV (reference sequence). The CDR3 is made up of 14 amino acids. The trim removed 8 bases at V and 0 bases at J, leaving 3 bases unmatched. CDR3 bases: TGTGCCAGCGACAGGGGCCTTAGCAATCAGCCCCAGCATTTT. Encoded protein: CASDRGLSNQPQHF.

The chain has TRBV5-1 and TRBJ2-2, with TRBD2 as a possible D gene (5 bases). Looked up from germline, CDR1 is SGHRS and CDR2 is YFSETQ. CDR3 length: 14 amino acids. V was shortened by 1 base and J by 7 bases, with 11 bases between the two germline ends. This chain's CDR3 is CASSLNLAGGELFF. The CDR3 DNA sequence: TGCGCCAGCAGCTTGAACCTCGCGGGCGGGGAGCTGTTTTTT.

This clone was counted a few times. The genes are TRBV4-1 and TRBJ1-1; TRBD1 is a possible D gene (6 bases). Germline lookup yields CDR1 MGHRA and CDR2 YSYEKL. This CDR3 contains 16 residues. V was trimmed by 0 bases and J by 12 bases, leaving 23 bases between them. CDR3 sequence (DNA): TGCGCCAGCAGCCAAGAAGCGCTAGGGGTACAGGGTTGGTCTTTCTTT. Translation gives CASSQEALGVQGWSFF.

The sample holds one count of this clone. The rearrangement uses TRBV9 and TRBJ1-2; 8 nucleotides align to TRBD1. The length of the CDR3 is 15 residues. V trimming: 4 bases; J trimming: 4 bases; junction bases outside the gene matches: 9. Germline CDR1 and CDR2: SGDLS and YYNGEE. As DNA, the CDR3 is TGTGCCAGCAGCACAGGACAGGGCCCCCTCTATGGCTACACCTTC. This encodes CASSTGQGPLYGYTF.

The rearrangement uses TRBV10-3 and TRBJ1-5; D is possibly TRBD1 (5 bases). The CDR3 is made up of 15 amino acids. The V gene's germline CDR1 is ENHRY and CDR2 SYGVKD. Trimming shortened V by 3 bases and J by 1 base, and 10 bases separated the two germline ends. The CDR3 reads CAISDSGSSNQPQHF. CDR3 coding DNA: TGTGCCATCAGTGACTCAGGGTCGAGCAATCAGCCCCAGCATTTT.

The chain links TRBV5-1 to TRBJ2-1; D uncertain. Germline V gene sequence: CDR1 SGHRS, CDR2 YFSETQ. The CDR3 is made up of 15 amino acids. Between the trimmed V and J ends, which lost 0 bases and 2 bases, there was a span of 9 bases. The CDR3 region is CASSLVPGTYNEQFF. CDR3 nucleotide sequence: TGCGCCAGCAGCTTGGTCCCCGGTACCTACAATGAGCAGTTCTTC.

This chain connects TRBV19 to TRBJ1-3; TRBD1 matches at 7 bases. The CDR3 has 15 residues. From germline, CDR1 is LNHDA and CDR2 SQIVND (reference sequence). V was clipped by 6 bases and J by 2 bases; unmatched bases: 7. In DNA, the CDR3 is TGTGCCAGTAGACCCACAGGGGCGGCTGGAAACACCATATATTTT. Amino acids: CASRPTGAAGNTIYF.

The chain couples TRBV9 to TRBJ2-5, with 9 bases lining up with TRBD2. V lost 3 bases, J lost 5 bases, and 14 bases stayed unmatched. The CDR3 extends over 17 amino acids. The germline V gene has CDR1 SGDLS and CDR2 YYNGEE. The CDR3 nucleotides read TGTGCCAGCAGCGCTAAACAACGATTAGCGGGAGTGGAGACCCAGTACTTC. It is translated as CASSAKQRLAGVETQYF.

Notes on this clone: At one boundary the junction diverges from the germline segment, which might be a read error. The chain is built from TRBV28 and TRBJ2-1; 7 bases agree with TRBD2. The CDR3 is 16 residues long. Germline loops: CDR1 MDHEN, CDR2 SYDVKM. In DNA form, the CDR3 reads TGTGCCAGCAGTCCAGAGGGGCTAGCGGCCTACAAGGAGCAGTTCTTC. It is translated as CASSPEGLAAYKEQFF.

In this sample, this clone turned up once. The CDR3 loop is CASSQAVASSGNTIYF. CDR3 nucleotide sequence: TGCGCCAGCAGCCAGGCCGTGGCAAGCTCTGGAAACACCATATATTTT. The chain links TRBV5-1 to TRBJ1-3, with no clear D. Germline V gene lookup returns CDR1 SGHRS and CDR2 YFSETQ. V lost 4 bases, J lost 0 bases, and 14 bases lay in between. This CDR3 has 16 amino acids.

The genes are TRBV11-3 and TRBJ2-7; perhaps TRBD2 as D (5 bases). V was trimmed by 5 bases and J by 7 bases, leaving 12 bases between them. The V gene's germline CDR1 is SGHNT and CDR2 YENEEA. This CDR3 contains 12 residues. CDR3 protein: CASSIQTGEQYF. CDR3 bases: TGTGCCAGCAGCATCCAAACGGGGGAGCAGTACTTC.

This sequence joins TRBV6-2 or TRBV6-3 and TRBJ2-3; D is possibly TRBD1 (6 bases). V lost 6 bases to trimming and J lost 2 bases, with 15 bases between them. CDR1 is MNHEY, CDR2 SVGEGT, per germline. The CDR3 length is 15 residues. This chain's CDR3 is CASSEFGQTTDTQYF. In DNA form, the CDR3 reads TGTGCCAGCAGCGAATTCGGACAGACCACAGATACGCAGTATTTT.

This chain joins TRBV7-2 and TRBJ1-6; a possible D gene is TRBD1 (5 bases). This CDR3 region has 15 residues. V lost 5 bases and J 0 bases, leaving 8 bases between the germline ends. Germline assignment: CDR1 SGHTA and CDR2 FQGNSA. The CDR3 coding sequence is TGTGCCAGCAGCGAAGACAGCTCCTATAATTCACCCCTCCACTTT. Amino acid sequence: CASSEDSSYNSPLHF.

This clone was seen more than once but under ten times. J is TRBJ1-3 and V is TRBV5-1; a weak D match, TRBD1 (5 bases). The length of the CDR3 is 14 residues. Germline assignment: CDR1 SGHRS and CDR2 YFSETQ. V dropped 5 bases and J dropped 0 bases, with 9 bases sitting between them. Here the CDR3 DNA reads TGCGCCAGCAGAAGGGGCGACTCTGGAAACACCATATATTTT. Translation gives CASRRGDSGNTIYF.

In regard to this clone: At one of its ends the junction is not consistent with the germline gene, which may arise from a read error. This chain links TRBV5-1 with TRBJ2-5; 8 bases align to TRBD2. CDR1 is SGHRS, CDR2 YFSETQ, per germline. CDR3 size: 15 residues. The CDR3 reads CTSSFETGGPRTQYF. CDR3 DNA sequence: TGCACCAGCAGCTTTGAAACGGGAGGGCCTAGGACCCAGTACTTC.

This CDR3 reads CASSLPGLAGGGSTDTQYF. The CDR3, as DNA: TGCGCCAGCAGCCTACCGGGACTAGCGGGAGGGGGAAGCACAGATACGCAGTATTTT. The chain joins TRBV5-1 to TRBJ2-3, with 16 bases that match TRBD2. The CDR3 spans 19 residues. Germline V gene lookup returns CDR1 SGHRS and CDR2 YFSETQ. The J segment lost 0 bases and the V segment lost 4 bases, leaving 8 bases of the junction unmatched.

V usage is TRBV19 and J usage is TRBJ2-3; possible D gene TRBD1, 6 bases. CDR1 and CDR2 from the germline V gene are LNHDA and SQIVND (reference sequence). Trimming cost V 5 bases and J 4 bases, with 16 bases left between them. The CDR3 is 15 residues long. The CDR3 DNA is TGTGCCAGTAGTCCTCGACAGGCTGGGTCAGATACGCAGTATTTT. This encodes CASSPRQAGSDTQYF.

The chain combines TRBV9 with TRBJ1-1; no clear D. V lost 2 bases and J 1 base, leaving 12 bases between the germline ends. Germline values: CDR1 SGDLS, CDR2 YYNGEE. The CDR3 loop spans 15 amino acids. The CDR3 DNA reads TGTGCCAGCAGCGTCGGAACGACATCGAACACTGAAGCTTTCTTT. Encoded protein: CASSVGTTSNTEAFF.

The rearrangement joins TRBV4-3 to TRBJ1-2; no clear D. Germline V lookup: CDR1 LGHNA, CDR2 YSLEER. V was clipped by 1 base and J by 4 bases, with 10 bases between them. CDR3 length: 14 residues. CDR3 residues: CASSQGRELYGYTF. CDR3 DNA: TGCGCCAGCAGCCAAGGTCGGGAACTCTATGGCTACACCTTC.

J is TRBJ1-5 and V is TRBV3-1 (or the pseudogene TRBV3-2); a weak D match, TRBD1 (5 bases). Trimming took 1 base from V and 11 from J, leaving 9 bases between them. Germline V gene data show CDR1 as LGHDT and CDR2 as YNNKEL (reference sequence). This CDR3 has 12 residues. The CDR3 sequence: CASSQGGGTQHF. The DNA for the CDR3 is TGTGCCAGCAGCCAAGGCGGGGGGACCCAGCATTTT.

This clone was seen once. The rearrangement links TRBV28 to TRBJ1-3; D unresolved. Germline CDR1 is MDHEN and CDR2 is SYDVKM. The CDR3 is 14 residues long. The germline V and J ends were trimmed by 2 bases and 2 bases, with 7 bases remaining between them. The CDR3 nucleotides are TGTGCCAGCAGTTTAGGAGGGCCTGGAAACACCATATATTTT. Its protein product is CASSLGGPGNTIYF.

The chain couples TRBV10-2 to TRBJ1-5, with D uncertain. V was clipped by 2 bases and J by 10 bases, with 12 bases between them. This CDR3 comprises 13 residues. Looked up from germline, CDR1 is WSHSY and CDR2 is SAAADI. The CDR3 region has the DNA TGCGCCAGCAGTGAGGGGTACAGTACTCCCCAGCATTTT. It encodes CASSEGYSTPQHF.

This sequence joins TRBV5-1 and TRBJ2-1; 8 bases match TRBD2. The V gene end was trimmed by 2 bases and the J gene end by 6 bases; junction bases not matched to a gene: 10. CDR1 SGHRS and CDR2 YFSETQ come from the germline V gene. The CDR3 contains 16 residues. In nucleotides, the CDR3 is TGCGCCAGCAGCTTTGGTCAACTAGCGGCGATCAATGAGCAGTTCTTC. It translates to CASSFGQLAAINEQFF. Variable domain in full (rest from reference TRBV5-1 and TRBJ2-1): KAGVTQTPRYLIKTRGQQVTLSCSPISGHRSVSWYQQTPGQGLQFLFEYFSETQRNKGNFPGRFSGRQFSNSRSEMNVSTLELGDSALYLCASSFGQLAAINEQFFGPGTRLTVL.

About this clone: It is unclear where the CDR3 begins or ends on the DNA, so no DNA is shown, and the CDR3 is as TCRdb lists it. The chain is built from TRBV21-1 and TRBJ2-7; the D call TRBD1 from the table was never checked on the DNA. TRBV21-1 is a pseudogene locus. The CDR3 has 17 amino acids, counting both end residues. CDR3 in amino acids: CASSEWGQGTGDYEQYF.